Listed below are T cell receptor beta chains from one sample, sequenced in a study of blood T cells in healthy people across ages. In TCRdb, the 5' RACE reads were re-called with MiXCR into one record per CDR3 protein. Of some 1.4 million distinct CDR3 sequences listed, about 43% were seen once; the top ten hold 7.9%. Input material: blood. Receptor source: a woman aged 18-29 years in good health. The CDR3 runs from the conserved cysteine through the conserved F or W. A D gene is named only where the DNA matches it firmly. Not all rows give a size; the values are once, few, many and, for expanded clones, a class.

d_gene: TRBD1; v_gene: TRBV11-2; j_gene: TRBJ1-6; abundance: many; CDR3aa: CASSQRDRGPGNSPLHF; CDR3nt: TGTGCCAGCAGTCAACGAGACAGGGGGCCAGGAAATTCACCCCTCCACTTT
d_gene: NA; v_gene: TRBV9; j_gene: TRBJ2-3; abundance: NA; CDR3aa: CASSIGGSRPSDTQYF; CDR3nt: TGTGCCAGCAGCATAGGTGGCTCCCGGCCTTCCGATACGCAGTATTTT
d_gene: NA; v_gene: TRBV2; j_gene: TRBJ2-7; abundance: NA; CDR3aa: CASRASATYEQYF; CDR3nt: TGTGCCAGCAGGGCTAGCGCTACCTACGAGCAGTACTTC
d_gene: TRBD1; v_gene: TRBV29-1; j_gene: TRBJ1-2; abundance: NA; CDR3aa: CSVRDRNYGYTF; CDR3nt: TGCAGCGTGAGGGACAGAAACTATGGCTACACCTTC
d_gene: NA; v_gene: TRBV15; j_gene: TRBJ2-7; abundance: few; CDR3aa: CATSRDWGLDPLEQYF; CDR3nt: TGTGCCACCAGCAGAGATTGGGGTCTTGATCCCCTCGAGCAGTACTTC
d_gene: NA; v_gene: TRBV4-2; j_gene: TRBJ2-5; abundance: NA; CDR3aa: CASSQELVGSEQYF; CDR3nt: TGTGCCAGCAGCCAAGAACTGGTAGGGAGTGAGCAGTACTTC
d_gene: TRBD1; v_gene: TRBV12-3/TRBV12-4; j_gene: TRBJ1-2; abundance: NA; CDR3aa: CASSARDRARGYTF; CDR3nt: TGTGCCAGCAGCGCCAGGGACAGGGCTCGGGGCTACACCTTC
d_gene: NA; v_gene: TRBV4-1; j_gene: TRBJ1-2; abundance: NA; CDR3aa: CASSQAAGTNYGYTF; CDR3nt: TGCGCCAGCAGCCAGGCCGCAGGGACTAACTATGGCTACACCTTC
d_gene: NA; v_gene: TRBV11-2; j_gene: TRBJ2-3; abundance: few; CDR3aa: CASSLSGTRMAQYF; CDR3nt: TGTGCCAGCAGCTTAAGTGGGACGCGCATGGCGCAGTATTTT
d_gene: NA; v_gene: TRBV7-2; j_gene: TRBJ2-7; abundance: NA; CDR3aa: CASSLGAGAGENEQYF; CDR3nt: TGTGCCAGCAGCTTAGGGGCGGGCGCGGGCGAGAACGAGCAGTACTTC
d_gene: NA; v_gene: TRBV20-1; j_gene: TRBJ2-7; abundance: NA; CDR3aa: CSAGLASYEQYF; CDR3nt: TGCAGTGCCGGGCTAGCCTCCTACGAGCAGTACTTC
d_gene: NA; v_gene: TRBV28; j_gene: TRBJ2-7; abundance: NA; CDR3aa: CASSKTGNRRPEQYF; CDR3nt: TGTGCCAGCAGCAAAACAGGGAACCGCCGACCCGAGCAGTACTTC
d_gene: TRBD2; v_gene: TRBV6-1; j_gene: TRBJ2-3; abundance: NA; CDR3aa: CASRFGTSGRVTDTQYF; CDR3nt: TGTGCCAGCAGATTCGGGACTAGCGGGAGGGTCACAGATACGCAGTATTTT
d_gene: NA; v_gene: TRBV27; j_gene: TRBJ2-3; abundance: NA; CDR3aa: CASSLLSTATDTQYF; CDR3nt: TGTGCCAGCAGCCTACTATCGACAGCCACAGATACGCAGTATTTT
d_gene: NA; v_gene: TRBV7-2; j_gene: TRBJ1-2; abundance: NA; CDR3aa: CASTLTGSGYTF; CDR3nt: TGTGCCAGCACCCTTACCGGTAGTGGCTACACCTTC
d_gene: NA; v_gene: TRBV5-5; j_gene: TRBJ2-7; abundance: NA; CDR3aa: CASSFHWMGYEQYF; CDR3nt: TGTGCCAGCAGCTTTCATTGGATGGGGTACGAGCAGTACTTC
d_gene: TRBD2; v_gene: TRBV2; j_gene: TRBJ2-7; abundance: NA; CDR3aa: CASRGSGTKTSYNEQYF; CDR3nt: TGTGCCAGCAGGGGTAGCGGGACCAAAACCTCCTACAATGAGCAGTACTTC
d_gene: TRBD2; v_gene: TRBV29-1; j_gene: TRBJ2-7; abundance: few; CDR3aa: CSGGLAGYEQYF; CDR3nt: TGCAGCGGAGGACTAGCGGGTTACGAGCAGTACTTC
d_gene: NA; v_gene: TRBV6-5; j_gene: TRBJ1-2; abundance: NA; CDR3aa: CASSYNSEPGDSGYTF; CDR3nt: TGTGCCAGCAGTTACAATAGCGAACCTGGGGATTCAGGCTACACCTTC
d_gene: NA; v_gene: TRBV6-1; j_gene: TRBJ2-7; abundance: NA; CDR3aa: CASSEGGKWEQYF; CDR3nt: TGTGCCAGCAGTGAAGGCGGGAAGTGGGAGCAGTACTTC
d_gene: NA; v_gene: TRBV6-5; j_gene: TRBJ2-2; abundance: NA; CDR3aa: CASSFWGGDTTGELFF; CDR3nt: TGTGCCAGCAGTTTTTGGGGAGGTGATACCACCGGGGAGCTGTTTTTT
d_gene: NA; v_gene: TRBV12-3/TRBV12-4; j_gene: TRBJ1-1; abundance: few; CDR3aa: CASSLGTSNTEAFF; CDR3nt: TGTGCCAGCAGTCTAGGGACCTCGAACACTGAAGCTTTCTTT
d_gene: TRBD1; v_gene: TRBV12-3/TRBV12-4; j_gene: TRBJ1-2; abundance: NA; CDR3aa: CASTVGQRFYGYTF; CDR3nt: TGTGCCAGCACCGTGGGACAGCGATTCTATGGCTACACCTTC
d_gene: TRBD2; v_gene: TRBV4-1; j_gene: TRBJ2-5; abundance: NA; CDR3aa: CASSQTGTSGQETQYF; CDR3nt: TGCGCCAGCAGCCAGACCGGGACTAGCGGCCAAGAGACCCAGTACTTC
d_gene: TRBD1; v_gene: TRBV20-1; j_gene: TRBJ2-7; abundance: NA; CDR3aa: CSATTGGVYEQYF; CDR3nt: TGCAGTGCAACCACAGGGGGCGTGTACGAGCAGTACTTC
d_gene: NA; v_gene: TRBV11-2; j_gene: TRBJ2-2; abundance: NA; CDR3aa: CASSLDQAETGELFF; CDR3nt: TGTGCCAGCAGCTTAGATCAGGCGGAAACCGGGGAGCTGTTTTTT
d_gene: NA; v_gene: TRBV4-1; j_gene: TRBJ2-5; abundance: few; CDR3aa: CASSQDLFQETQYF; CDR3nt: TGCGCCAGCAGCCAAGATCTCTTTCAAGAGACCCAGTACTTC
d_gene: NA; v_gene: TRBV9; j_gene: TRBJ1-1; abundance: few; CDR3aa: CASSPHPEAFF; CDR3nt: TGTGCCAGCAGCCCCCACCCTGAAGCTTTCTTT
d_gene: TRBD1; v_gene: TRBV30; j_gene: TRBJ1-2; abundance: NA; CDR3aa: CAWTRDRGSYGYTF; CDR3nt: TGTGCCTGGACTCGGGACAGGGGATCCTATGGCTACACCTTC
d_gene: NA; v_gene: TRBV4-1; j_gene: TRBJ1-5; abundance: NA; CDR3aa: CASSQNPTDQPLHF; CDR3nt: TGCGCCAGCAGCCAAAACCCGACAGATCAGCCCCTGCATTTT
d_gene: TRBD2; v_gene: TRBV6-6; j_gene: TRBJ2-5; abundance: NA; CDR3aa: CASRLAGGSETQYF; CDR3nt: TGTGCCAGCAGGCTAGCGGGAGGCTCAGAGACCCAGTACTTC
d_gene: TRBD2; v_gene: TRBV2; j_gene: TRBJ2-3; abundance: few; CDR3aa: CASRRLAGIQSTDTQYF; CDR3nt: TGTGCCAGCAGGAGGCTAGCGGGGATCCAAAGCACAGATACGCAGTATTTT
d_gene: TRBD2; v_gene: TRBV4-1; j_gene: TRBJ2-3; abundance: NA; CDR3aa: CASSPQTREPTQYF; CDR3nt: TGCGCCAGCAGCCCCCAAACGCGGGAGCCTACGCAGTATTTT
d_gene: NA; v_gene: TRBV3-1; j_gene: TRBJ1-1; abundance: NA; CDR3aa: CASSQDGRGTEAFF; CDR3nt: TGTGCCAGCAGCCAAGATGGCAGAGGCACTGAAGCTTTCTTT
d_gene: NA; v_gene: TRBV20-1; j_gene: TRBJ1-1; abundance: few; CDR3aa: CSARPRRGPKPEAFF; CDR3nt: TGCAGTGCTAGACCACGGAGGGGACCGAAGCCTGAAGCTTTCTTT
d_gene: TRBD1; v_gene: TRBV12-3/TRBV12-4; j_gene: TRBJ2-5; abundance: few; CDR3aa: CASSLLGQPQETQYF; CDR3nt: TGTGCCAGCAGTTTACTGGGACAGCCCCAAGAGACCCAGTACTTC
d_gene: TRBD1; v_gene: TRBV6-1; j_gene: TRBJ1-1; abundance: NA; CDR3aa: CASSMTGANTEAFF; CDR3nt: TGTGCCAGCAGTATGACAGGGGCGAACACTGAAGCTTTCTTT
d_gene: TRBD1; v_gene: TRBV27; j_gene: TRBJ2-1; abundance: once; CDR3aa: CASSPSGTGGRCEQFF; CDR3nt: TGTGCCAGCAGTCCCTCCGGGACAGGGGGCCGATGTGAGCAGTTCTTC
d_gene: NA; v_gene: TRBV7-2; j_gene: TRBJ1-2; abundance: few; CDR3aa: CASSLAFRGGPHGYTF; CDR3nt: TGTGCCAGCAGCTTAGCTTTCAGGGGAGGGCCTCATGGCTACACCTTC
d_gene: TRBD2; v_gene: TRBV9; j_gene: TRBJ2-5; abundance: few; CDR3aa: CASSVGVAGGLFGETQYF; CDR3nt: TGTGCCAGCAGCGTAGGAGTAGCGGGGGGGTTGTTCGGAGAGACCCAGTACTTC
d_gene: TRBD1; v_gene: TRBV7-9; j_gene: TRBJ2-7; abundance: few; CDR3aa: CASSTETGQGVYEQYF; CDR3nt: TGTGCCAGCAGCACCGAAACGGGGCAGGGGGTATACGAGCAGTACTTC
d_gene: NA; v_gene: TRBV7-9; j_gene: TRBJ2-3; abundance: NA; CDR3aa: CASSLGGILTDTQYF; CDR3nt: TGTGCCAGCAGCTTGGGCGGGATTCTCACAGATACGCAGTATTTT